This TCR beta chain was identified in a study of blood T cell repertoires in COVID-19. Study information: Sites across the United States, Italy and Spain contributed samples from acute and convalescent COVID-19. T cells, B-cell-depleted T cells, or PBMCs provided the cDNA or gDNA that served as material.

Per the study methods: Reference gene primer amplification yielded estimated nucleated cell counts. Only in-frame clones appear in the TCRdb table, and some are missing; sequencing was by immunoSEQ multiplex PCR. The D gene and trimming were derived from the DNA, and the V and J assignments and clone size from that table. The sample carries 200,000 to 300,000 clones, around 80% recorded once. The V segment lost 6 bases and the J segment 4 bases; nucleotides outside the gene matches: 6. Germline CDR1 is SGHVS and CDR2 is FQNEAQ. CDR3 length: 15 residues. Source material: peripheral blood. The TCR was taken from a man between 60 and 75 years old with acute or convalescent COVID-19. The chain combines TRBV7-8 with TRBJ2-3; 11 bases are a match to TRBD1. CDR3 in amino acids: CASSRTGGIADTQYF. CDR3 coding DNA: TGTGCCAGCAGTAGGACAGGGGGCATCGCAGATACGCAGTATTTT. Variable domain in full (rest from reference TRBV7-8 and TRBJ2-3): GAGVSQSPRYKVAKRGQDVALRCDPISGHVSLFWYQQALGQGPEFLTYFQNEAQLDKSGLPSDRFFAERPEGSVSTLKIQRTQQEDSAVYLCASSRTGGIADTQYFGPGTRLTVL.